The next 4 T cell receptor beta chains were all read from a single sample in a study of cytomegalovirus exposure and HLA in healthy donors (dated by TCRdb to 2016 to 2017). The library was produced with the immunoSEQ multiplex PCR assay. The multiplex PCR relied on a mix of 60 forward primers for TCR Vbeta segments and 13 reverse primers for TCR Jbeta segments. The source is immuneACCESS, and TCRdb retained only in-frame sequences with V and J called. Part of the clones is not carried over; for the studies checked, unresolved V genes explain less than half of this, and the remainder is unexplained. The sample's table covers some 72,000 clones. The top ten clonotypes cover 0.8% to 1% of the sample. The sequenced sample consisted of PBMCs. Receptors were obtained from a boy aged 10-17 years in good health and CMV-seronegative.

V and J are TRBV5-1 and TRBJ1-2; D perhaps matches TRBD1 (5 bases). Germline V gives CDR1 SGHRS, CDR2 YFSETQ. The CDR3 length is 15 residues. V lost 0 bases to trimming and J lost 4 bases, with 13 bases between them. This CDR3 reads CASSLDSQGGYGYTF. The CDR3 DNA reads TGCGCCAGCAGCTTGGACAGCCAGGGTGGCTATGGCTACACCTTC.

The chain is built from TRBV19 and TRBJ1-5; D not resolved. V shed 5 bases and J shed 2 bases, with 10 bases lying between them. This CDR3 is built from 14 residues. CDR1 and CDR2 (germline): LNHDA, SQIVND (reference sequence). The CDR3, as DNA: TGTGCCAGTAGTCCACATGAAGGCAATCAGCCCCAGCATTTT. It translates to CASSPHEGNQPQHF. Full variable domain (missing parts from reference TRBV19 and TRBJ1-5): DGGITQSPKYLFRKEGQNVTLSCEQNLNHDAMYWYRQDPGQGLRLIYYSQIVNDFQKGDIAEGYSVSREKKESFPLTVTSAQKNPTAFYLCASSPHEGNQPQHFGDGTRLSIL.

This chain uses TRBV5-1 with TRBJ2-5; D call uncertain. The CDR3 runs to 14 residues. Trimming left V 2 bases short and J 2 bases short, with 10 bases between. CDR1 is SGHRS, CDR2 YFSETQ, per germline. CDR3 protein: CASSFGTRQETQYF. As DNA, the CDR3 is TGCGCCAGCAGCTTTGGTACACGACAAGAGACCCAGTACTTC.

This sequence joins TRBV5-1 and TRBJ1-1; D is unresolved. The CDR3 consists of 16 residues. V lost 0 bases and J lost 2, with 14 bases in between. Germline-derived CDR1 and CDR2 are SGHRS and YFSETQ. Written as DNA, the CDR3 is TGCGCCAGCAGCTTGGCTACACAGAAGCTAAACACTGAAGCTTTCTTT. Encoded protein: CASSLATQKLNTEAFF. The variable domain in full, completed from reference TRBV5-1 and TRBJ1-1, reads KAGVTQTPRYLIKTRGQQVTLSCSPISGHRSVSWYQQTPGQGLQFLFEYFSETQRNKGNFPGRFSGRQFSNSRSEMNVSTLELGDSALYLCASSLATQKLNTEAFFGQGTRLTVV.